One T cell receptor (beta chain) is described in this entry. Measured with immunoSEQ multiplex PCR; TCRdb has only the in-frame clones, and not every one. The sample contains approximately 1,500,000 clones, 95% to 99% of which appear only once. The sample belongs to a study of shared clonotypes between healthy human individuals. V was trimmed by 3 bases and J by 5 bases, leaving 5 bases between them. The CDR3 length is 12 residues. Germline CDR1 and CDR2: LNHNV and YYDKDF (reference sequence). This chain connects TRBV15 to TRBJ2-1, with D hard to call. The sequencing input was naive CD4+ T cells sorted from blood. The subset was: CD45RA+ positively selected. The receptor comes from a man aged 25 to 40 in good health. The CDR3 nucleotides are TGTGCCACCAGCAGGCTACACAATGAGCAGTTCTTC. Translation gives CATSRLHNEQFF.